This is a list of T cell receptor beta chains from one sample in a study of human T cells and chemical hapten exposure. One entry per CDR3 protein, called by TCRdb with MiXCR from the RACE reads. The profile covers roughly 200,000 distinct CDR3 sequences, with around 23% appearing a single time and roughly 2.3% taken by the ten largest. This specimen consisted of whole blood, obtained in connection with sensitization to the hapten diphenylcyclopropenone (DPC). All receptors derive from a woman aged 40 to 50 with alopecia areata. Some clones in this sample may be carry-over from other donors' samples. CDR3s include the opening cysteine and the closing phenylalanine or tryptophan. Each record gives: V gene, D gene, CDR3 length, J gene, clone size, CDR3 DNA, CDR3 protein. D genes are given only for firm matches. Clone size is stated in some rows and not others, as once, few, many or a class when expanded.

>TRBV7-2|NA|15|TRBJ2-7|NA
TGTGCCAGCAGCCGATTACCGGATGCGCGCTACGAGCAGTACTTC
CASSRLPDARYEQYF
>TRBV6-2/TRBV6-3|TRBD2|14|TRBJ2-5|NA
TGTGCCAGCAGAGCCTCTAGCGGGCGGAAGACCCAGTACTTC
CASRASSGRKTQYF
>TRBV4-3|NA|20|TRBJ1-6|many
TGCGCCAGCAGCCAAGACCTGCTAAGTGGCAGGAGGTCCTATAATTCACCCCTCCACTTT
CASSQDLLSGRRSYNSPLHF
>TRBV5-1|TRBD1|15|TRBJ1-4|NA
TGCGCCAGCAGTCTCCGGACAGGAGTAAATGAAAAACTGTTTTTT
CASSLRTGVNEKLFF
>TRBV6-2/TRBV6-3|TRBD2|12|TRBJ2-1|NA
TGTGCCAGCAGCACTAGCGGGAGTGAGCAGTTCTTC
CASSTSGSEQFF
>TRBV6-1|TRBD2|14|TRBJ2-3|NA
TGTGCCAGCAGTGGTGGCGGGAGTGCAGATACGCAGTATTTT
CASSGGGSADTQYF
>TRBV12-3/TRBV12-4|NA|11|TRBJ2-7|NA
TGTGCCAGCAGTCCACTTCGGGAGCAGTACTTC
CASSPLREQYF
>TRBV5-4|NA|14|TRBJ2-5|NA
TGTGCCAGCAGCCCGTGGGACGAGAAAGAGACCCAGTACTTC
CASSPWDEKETQYF
>TRBV9|NA|16|TRBJ1-1|few
TGTGCCAGCAGCGCCTCGGCCAATTATTGGGACACTGAAGCTTTCTTT
CASSASANYWDTEAFF
>TRBV28|TRBD1|17|TRBJ1-5|once
TGTGCCAGCAGTTTGGGGGGGGTAGGACAGGGGAATCAGCCCCAGCATTTT
CASSLGGVGQGNQPQHF
>TRBV27|NA|15|TRBJ2-7|NA
TGTGCCAGCAGTTTATTGGCGGGGGCGCGGGGCGAGCAGTACTTC
CASSLLAGARGEQYF
>TRBV29-1|TRBD2|16|TRBJ2-2|few
TGCAGCGTTTATCCTGGACTAGCGGGTAACACCGGGGAGCTGTTTTTT
CSVYPGLAGNTGELFF
>TRBV21-1|NA|15|TRBJ2-5|many
TGTGCCAGCAGCAATTGGACAGGGAGCGGAGAGACCCAGTACTTC
CASSNWTGSGETQYF
>TRBV29-1|NA|15|TRBJ1-1|NA
TGCAGCGTTGGCAACCAACATCTCAGGGGATCCGAAGCTTTCTTT
CSVGNQHLRGSEAFF
>TRBV20-1|TRBD1|14|TRBJ2-5|few
TGCAGTGCTTCCCGGGACAGGGCCCAAGAGACCCAGTACTTC
CSASRDRAQETQYF
>TRBV7-9|NA|15|TRBJ1-4|few
TGTGCCAGCAGTTACGGCGGGGGGATTAATGAAAAACTGTTTTTT
CASSYGGGINEKLFF
>TRBV4-3|NA|14|TRBJ2-4|NA
TGCGCCAGCAGCCAAGACCTATCGTCGTACATTCAGTACTTC
CASSQDLSSYIQYF